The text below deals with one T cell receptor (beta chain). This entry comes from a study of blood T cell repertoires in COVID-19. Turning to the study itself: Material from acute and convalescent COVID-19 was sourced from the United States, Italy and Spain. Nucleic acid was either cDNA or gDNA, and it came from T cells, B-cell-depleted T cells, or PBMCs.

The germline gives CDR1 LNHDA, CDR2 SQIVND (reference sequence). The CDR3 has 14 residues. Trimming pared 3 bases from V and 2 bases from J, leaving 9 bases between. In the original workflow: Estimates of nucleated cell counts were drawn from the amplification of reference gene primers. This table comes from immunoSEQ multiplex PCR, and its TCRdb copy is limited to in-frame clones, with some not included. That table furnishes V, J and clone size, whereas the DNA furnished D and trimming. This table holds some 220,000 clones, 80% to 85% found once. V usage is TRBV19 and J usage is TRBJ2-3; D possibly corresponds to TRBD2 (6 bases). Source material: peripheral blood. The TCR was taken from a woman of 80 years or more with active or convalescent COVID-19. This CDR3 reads CASSIGTYTDTQYF. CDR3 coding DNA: TGTGCCAGTAGTATCGGGACTTACACAGATACGCAGTATTTT.